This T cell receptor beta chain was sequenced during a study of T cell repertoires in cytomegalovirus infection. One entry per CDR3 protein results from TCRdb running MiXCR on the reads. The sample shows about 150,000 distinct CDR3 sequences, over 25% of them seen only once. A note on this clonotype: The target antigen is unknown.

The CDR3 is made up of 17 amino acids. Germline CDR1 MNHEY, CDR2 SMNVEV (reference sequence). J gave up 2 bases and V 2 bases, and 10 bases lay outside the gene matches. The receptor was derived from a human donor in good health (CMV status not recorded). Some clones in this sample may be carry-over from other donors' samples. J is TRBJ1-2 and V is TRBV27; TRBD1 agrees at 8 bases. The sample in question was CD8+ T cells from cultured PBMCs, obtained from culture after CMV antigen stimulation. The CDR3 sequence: CASSLSPPGGSNYGYTF. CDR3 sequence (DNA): TGTGCCAGCAGTTTAAGTCCCCCAGGGGGCTCAAACTATGGCTACACCTTC.